This TCR beta chain was obtained from a study of blood T cell repertoires in COVID-19 (dated by TCRdb to 2018 to 2020). Concerning the study at large: Samples from collaborators originated in the United States, Italy and Spain and spanned both the acute and convalescent phases of COVID-19. The material from the prospective study consisted of cDNA or gDNA derived from T cells, B-cell-depleted T cells, or PBMCs. Deeply sampled blood TCRbeta repertoires from subjects exposed to, actively infected with, or recovered from COVID-19 were included in the dataset. A freely available public database, intended as a resource for researchers studying the immune response to SARS-CoV-2, is where the repertoires were released. Samples were obtained from the ongoing ImmuneRACE study (first 160 participants) and from over a thousand subjects provided by 6 global collaborators. The sample metadata nearly always contained a de-identified subject ID, COVID-19 status, age in years and sex. Where HLA class I and class II types were available, the types were taken from metadata supplied by the sample provider, not from assay-based typing. Paper-wide results and their limitations: The quantity of clinical and demographic metadata differed by source and by participant and was supplied without curation.

Collaborating institutions collected whole blood in K2EDTA tubes following their own protocols. Collaborator samples were shipped for TCRbeta analysis as frozen whole blood, isolated PBMCs, or DNA extracted from either sample type. As regards this clone: No cognate antigen has been identified for it. The record has no base qualities; no much larger clone is one base away.

As encoded in the germline V gene, CDR1 is MNHEY while CDR2 is SVGAGI. Trimming costs V 6 bases and J 4 bases, and their ends lie 12 bases apart. From cysteine to phenylalanine, the CDR3 is 13 amino acids long. The kept DNA is CDR3 alone, 39 bases in frame from the first base. TCRbeta CDR3 regions were amplified from genomic DNA using the immunoSEQ Assay, a bias-controlled multiplex PCR. Under the source paper's analysis protocol: The number of nucleated cells in each sample was estimated from the amplification of reference gene primers within the assay. To quantify the absolute abundance of each unique TCRbeta CDR3 rearrangement, sequence reads were collapsed and filtered. For each sample, productive Simpson clonality was calculated by taking the square root of Simpson's diversity index across productive rearrangements. TCRdb took this table from immuneACCESS and kept in-frame rearrangements with V and J called. Such tables lack part of the clones; where checked against another copy, unresolved V genes explain under half of the gap, and the rest is unexplained. The DNA was the basis for D and trimming; V, J and clone size are from that table. This sample has about 410,000 clones in its table, and 80% to 90% of those were observed once. The top ten hold around 1.4% of the sample.

Recombination connected TRBV6-5 to TRBJ1-1; tentative D gene TRBD1, with 5 bases matching. The clonotype originates from a woman aged 25 to 45 with active or convalescent COVID-19. The sample consisted of peripheral blood. This receptor has the CDR3 CASSAGGSTEAFF. The nucleotide sequence is given as TGTGCCAGCAGCGCCGGGGGGAGCACTGAAGCTTTCTTT.